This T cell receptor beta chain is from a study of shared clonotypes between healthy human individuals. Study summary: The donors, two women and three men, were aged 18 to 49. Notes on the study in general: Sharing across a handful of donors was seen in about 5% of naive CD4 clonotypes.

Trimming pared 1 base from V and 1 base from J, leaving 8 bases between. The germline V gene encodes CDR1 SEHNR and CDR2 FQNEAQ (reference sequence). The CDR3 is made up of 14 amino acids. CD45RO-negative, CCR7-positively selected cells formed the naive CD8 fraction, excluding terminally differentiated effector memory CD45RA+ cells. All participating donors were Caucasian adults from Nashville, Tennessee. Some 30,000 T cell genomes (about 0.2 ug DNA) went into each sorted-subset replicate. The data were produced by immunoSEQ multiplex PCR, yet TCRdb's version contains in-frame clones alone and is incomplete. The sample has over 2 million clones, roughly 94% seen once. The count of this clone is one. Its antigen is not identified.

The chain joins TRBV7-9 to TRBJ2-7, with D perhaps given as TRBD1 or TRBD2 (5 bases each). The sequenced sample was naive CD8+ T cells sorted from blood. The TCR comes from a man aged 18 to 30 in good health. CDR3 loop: CASSLVGESYEQYF. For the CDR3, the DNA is TGTGCCAGCAGCTTAGTGGGGGAATCCTACGAGCAGTACTTC. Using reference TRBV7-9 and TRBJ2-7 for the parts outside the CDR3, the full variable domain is DTGVSQNPRHKITKRGQNVTFRCDPISEHNRLYWYRQTLGQGPEFLTYFQNEAQLEKSRLLSDRFSAERPKGSFSTLEIQRTEQGDSAMYLCASSLVGESYEQYFGPGTRLTVT.